A selection of T cell receptor beta chains follows, all from one sample in a study of blood T cell repertoires in COVID-19. The repertoire was sequenced with immunoSEQ multiplex PCR; TCRdb's copy has only in-frame clones and lacks some. There are 55,000 to 80,000 clones in the sample; roughly 76% occur only once, and less than 6% lies in the top ten. Sequencing input: peripheral blood. These receptors all come from a human donor in a cohort sampled during active COVID-19. Each CDR3 is given with its conserved first and last residue. Each record gives: J gene, clone size, V gene, CDR3 protein. Rows give clone size only sometimes, using once, few, many, or a class for an expanded clone.

J gene: TRBJ1-6; clone size: -; V gene: TRBV28; CDR3 protein: CASSTTGQNSPLHF
J gene: TRBJ2-7; clone size: -; V gene: TRBV4-1; CDR3 protein: CASSPLGQGTTYEQYF
J gene: TRBJ2-7; clone size: -; V gene: TRBV7-2; CDR3 protein: CASSLSRGEQYF
J gene: TRBJ2-7; clone size: -; V gene: TRBV18; CDR3 protein: CASSPRDSHGQYF
J gene: TRBJ2-7; clone size: -; V gene: TRBV7-6; CDR3 protein: CASSRRLAGGEEQYF
J gene: TRBJ2-3; clone size: -; V gene: TRBV9; CDR3 protein: CASSVTSGDTDTQYF
J gene: TRBJ1-3; clone size: -; V gene: TRBV5-8; CDR3 protein: CASSTQGTGGRNTIYF
J gene: TRBJ2-7; clone size: few; V gene: TRBV7-2; CDR3 protein: CASSNRPRGYRQYF
J gene: TRBJ2-3; clone size: -; V gene: TRBV7-9; CDR3 protein: CASSPNFNTQYF
J gene: TRBJ1-2; clone size: once; V gene: TRBV1; CDR3 protein: CTSSQVVPGEGNYGYTF
J gene: TRBJ2-7; clone size: -; V gene: TRBV10-3; CDR3 protein: CAISESGTQSSYEQYF
J gene: TRBJ2-5; clone size: -; V gene: TRBV5-4; CDR3 protein: CASSQGRGRETQYF
J gene: TRBJ2-5; clone size: few; V gene: TRBV19; CDR3 protein: CASNAGTSGGGMYF
J gene: TRBJ1-2; clone size: -; V gene: TRBV19; CDR3 protein: CASSRTGGYYGYTF
J gene: TRBJ1-3; clone size: -; V gene: TRBV30; CDR3 protein: CAWGSGHSGNTIYF
J gene: TRBJ1-5; clone size: -; V gene: TRBV19; CDR3 protein: CASSIPGQGARQPQHF
J gene: TRBJ2-7; clone size: -; V gene: TRBV6-6; CDR3 protein: CASSYSGGSYEQYF
J gene: TRBJ2-7; clone size: few; V gene: TRBV3-1/TRBV3-2; CDR3 protein: CASSQGRGLTYEQYF
J gene: TRBJ2-5; clone size: few; V gene: TRBV19; CDR3 protein: CASSIQSGGQTQYF
J gene: TRBJ2-1; clone size: -; V gene: TRBV7-3; CDR3 protein: CASSLRTRGLYNEQFF
J gene: TRBJ2-7; clone size: -; V gene: TRBV5-6; CDR3 protein: CASSLRQGAYEQYF
J gene: TRBJ1-2; clone size: once; V gene: TRBV3-1/TRBV3-2; CDR3 protein: CASSPASGVSYGYTF
J gene: TRBJ2-1; clone size: -; V gene: TRBV27; CDR3 protein: CASSFPETRNEQFF
J gene: TRBJ2-7; clone size: -; V gene: TRBV28; CDR3 protein: CASSNPQGAGSYEQYF